Listed below are T cell receptor beta chains from one sample, sequenced in a study of a mutant IDH1 vaccine in newly diagnosed glioma. Generated by immunoSEQ multiplex PCR, the TCRdb table keeps only in-frame clones and is missing some. The table has more than 55,000 clones, around 80% seen once; the top ten hold 3% to 4%. No antigen is known for these receptors. Sequenced material: PBMCs, taken from a glioma patient whose treatment included an IDH1 peptide vaccine. These receptors were collected from a man aged 30 to 39 with glioma. Each CDR3 is given with its conserved first and last residue.

v_gene: TRBV7-9; j_gene: TRBJ1-2; CDR3aa: CASSLSRDYGYTF
v_gene: TRBV5-1; j_gene: TRBJ2-7; CDR3aa: CASSLNGQGAGEQYF
v_gene: TRBV28; j_gene: TRBJ2-2; CDR3aa: CASSPWTGNTGELFF
v_gene: TRBV4-1; j_gene: TRBJ2-4; CDR3aa: CASSSPSRDRGGIQYF
v_gene: TRBV7-9; j_gene: TRBJ1-4; CDR3aa: CASSLIGGQEKLFF
v_gene: TRBV6-1; j_gene: TRBJ2-1; CDR3aa: CASTLPLNEQFF
v_gene: TRBV27; j_gene: TRBJ1-1; CDR3aa: CASSFRGTGSTEAFF
v_gene: TRBV30; j_gene: TRBJ1-1; CDR3aa: CAWSVEGKNTEAFF
v_gene: TRBV11-2; j_gene: TRBJ2-1; CDR3aa: CASSLEPSSGGYNEQFF
v_gene: TRBV21-1; j_gene: TRBJ1-2; CDR3aa: CASTSPGCQGGYTF
v_gene: TRBV6-1; j_gene: TRBJ1-4; CDR3aa: CASSESPGRGLYEKLFF
v_gene: TRBV18; j_gene: TRBJ2-1; CDR3aa: CASSPQLEKQFF
v_gene: TRBV15; j_gene: TRBJ2-3; CDR3aa: CATSRGLNRGGTDTRYF
v_gene: TRBV6-5; j_gene: TRBJ2-7; CDR3aa: CASSYSPGLAGGEQYF
v_gene: TRBV2; j_gene: TRBJ2-1; CDR3aa: CASTEGLAGYNEQFF
v_gene: TRBV9; j_gene: TRBJ2-5; CDR3aa: CASSVGGRTEETQYF
v_gene: TRBV7-9; j_gene: TRBJ1-6; CDR3aa: CASSLVTGRGSPLHF
v_gene: TRBV15; j_gene: TRBJ1-5; CDR3aa: CATSVRRASSNQPQHF
v_gene: TRBV5-1; j_gene: TRBJ1-1; CDR3aa: CASSDKISTEAFF
v_gene: TRBV19; j_gene: TRBJ1-1; CDR3aa: CASSIGGVTEAFF
v_gene: TRBV19; j_gene: TRBJ2-2; CDR3aa: CASSMSGRYTGELFF
v_gene: TRBV28; j_gene: TRBJ1-1; CDR3aa: CARRRNTEAFF
v_gene: TRBV9; j_gene: TRBJ1-3; CDR3aa: CASSVRGVVGNTIYF
v_gene: TRBV11-2; j_gene: TRBJ1-1; CDR3aa: CASSLGGVGGLEAFF
v_gene: TRBV7-9; j_gene: TRBJ2-5; CDR3aa: CASSYGQAQETQYF
v_gene: TRBV11-1; j_gene: TRBJ1-2; CDR3aa: CASSRTGGGGYTF
v_gene: TRBV6-1; j_gene: TRBJ2-3; CDR3aa: CASSEGTDTQYF
v_gene: TRBV7-6; j_gene: TRBJ2-5; CDR3aa: CASSLGGLLQGAWETQYF
v_gene: TRBV19; j_gene: TRBJ2-1; CDR3aa: CASSPWDVYNEQFF
v_gene: TRBV7-6; j_gene: TRBJ2-2; CDR3aa: CASSSSLAGDTGELFF
v_gene: TRBV18; j_gene: -; CDR3aa: CASSLSSGSSYEQYF
v_gene: TRBV2; j_gene: TRBJ1-3; CDR3aa: CASIADGGGNTIYF
v_gene: TRBV9; j_gene: TRBJ2-3; CDR3aa: CASSTSGSLTDTQYF
v_gene: TRBV10-3; j_gene: TRBJ2-1; CDR3aa: CAISDPTGGLDNEQFF
v_gene: TRBV27; j_gene: TRBJ2-7; CDR3aa: CASSLLHGDEQYF
v_gene: TRBV13; j_gene: TRBJ2-7; CDR3aa: CASSSELGEASEQYF
v_gene: TRBV2; j_gene: TRBJ1-1; CDR3aa: CASSRTQGNTEAFF
v_gene: TRBV10-3; j_gene: TRBJ1-1; CDR3aa: CAIRRGSAENTEAFF
v_gene: TRBV5-1; j_gene: TRBJ1-1; CDR3aa: CASSLNTGDTEAFF
v_gene: TRBV11-2; j_gene: TRBJ1-1; CDR3aa: CASSLGHDNTEAFF
v_gene: TRBV7-2; j_gene: TRBJ2-7; CDR3aa: CASSLVGLAGAAYEQYF
v_gene: TRBV10-3; j_gene: TRBJ1-5; CDR3aa: CAISEWVVRGNQPQHF
v_gene: TRBV10-3; j_gene: TRBJ2-2; CDR3aa: CAISELGGNTGELFF
v_gene: TRBV18; j_gene: TRBJ1-4; CDR3aa: CASSPKGTNEKLFF
v_gene: TRBV13; j_gene: TRBJ2-1; CDR3aa: CASSPISGSSYNEQFF
v_gene: TRBV5-5; j_gene: TRBJ2-1; CDR3aa: CASSLGRASYNEQFF
v_gene: TRBV2; j_gene: TRBJ1-4; CDR3aa: CASSEAPLASGRNEKLFF
v_gene: TRBV7-3; j_gene: TRBJ2-2; CDR3aa: CASSTTGHTGELFF
v_gene: TRBV6-1; j_gene: TRBJ1-4; CDR3aa: CASRETGNGKLFF
v_gene: TRBV4-2; j_gene: TRBJ2-5; CDR3aa: CASSQEGGGTQETQYF
v_gene: TRBV5-4; j_gene: TRBJ2-3; CDR3aa: CASSLEGRTDTQYF
v_gene: TRBV10-3; j_gene: TRBJ2-7; CDR3aa: CAIRINSGTQNYEQYF
v_gene: TRBV5-5; j_gene: TRBJ1-2; CDR3aa: CASSLGQGVATYGYTF
v_gene: TRBV9; j_gene: TRBJ2-5; CDR3aa: CASSAGLAGNSFQETQYF
v_gene: TRBV10-2; j_gene: TRBJ2-3; CDR3aa: CASSGTSGRTDTQYF
v_gene: TRBV20-1; j_gene: TRBJ2-5; CDR3aa: CSASGGGTQYF
v_gene: TRBV2; j_gene: TRBJ2-3; CDR3aa: CASSESIAYTDTQYF
v_gene: TRBV10-3; j_gene: TRBJ2-7; CDR3aa: CAMGPGQGTHEQYF
v_gene: TRBV14; j_gene: TRBJ2-5; CDR3aa: CARSTGETQYF
v_gene: TRBV5-1; j_gene: TRBJ1-4; CDR3aa: CASSLLRPGRDEKLFF